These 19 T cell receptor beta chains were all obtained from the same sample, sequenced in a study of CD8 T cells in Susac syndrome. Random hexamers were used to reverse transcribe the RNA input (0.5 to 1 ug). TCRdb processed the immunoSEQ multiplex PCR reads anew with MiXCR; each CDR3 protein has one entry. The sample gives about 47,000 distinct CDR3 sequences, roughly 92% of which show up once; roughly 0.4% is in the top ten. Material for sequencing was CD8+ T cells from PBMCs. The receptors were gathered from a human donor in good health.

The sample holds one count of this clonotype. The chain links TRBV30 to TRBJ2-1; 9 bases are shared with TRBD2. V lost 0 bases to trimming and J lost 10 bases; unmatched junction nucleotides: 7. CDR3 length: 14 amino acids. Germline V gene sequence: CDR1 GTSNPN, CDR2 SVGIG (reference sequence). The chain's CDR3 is CAWSVIAGVREQFF. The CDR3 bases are TGTGCCTGGAGTGTTATAGCGGGAGTACGGGAGCAGTTCTTC.

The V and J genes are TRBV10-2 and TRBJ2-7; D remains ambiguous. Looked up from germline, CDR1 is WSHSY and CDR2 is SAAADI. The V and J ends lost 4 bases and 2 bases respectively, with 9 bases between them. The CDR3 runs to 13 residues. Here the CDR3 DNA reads TGCGCCAGCAGTGTTGGGAAGGCCTACGAGCAGTACTTC. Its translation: CASSVGKAYEQYF.

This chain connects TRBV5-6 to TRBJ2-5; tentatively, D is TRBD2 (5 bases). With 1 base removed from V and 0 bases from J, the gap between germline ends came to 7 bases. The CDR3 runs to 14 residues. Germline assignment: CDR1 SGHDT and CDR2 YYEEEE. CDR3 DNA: TGTGCCAGCAGCTTGAGAGGGTACCAAGAGACCCAGTACTTC. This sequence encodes CASSLRGYQETQYF.

The CDR3 nucleotides read TGCGCCAGCAGCCAGAACGGGGAAACGGGGGAGACCCAGTACTTC. Protein: CASSQNGETGETQYF. The chain joins TRBV5-1 to TRBJ2-5, with D perhaps matching TRBD2 (5 bases). V lost 4 bases, J lost 5 bases, and 18 bases lay in between. The V gene's germline CDR1 is SGHRS and CDR2 YFSETQ. The CDR3 runs 15 residues.

The CDR3 coding sequence is TGTGCCAGCAGCTTAGTCGTGGGGGTTACCAATCAGCCCCAGCATTTT. This encodes CASSLVVGVTNQPQHF. The chain joins TRBV7-9 to TRBJ1-5; possible D gene TRBD1, 5 bases. Germline CDR1 reads SEHNR; CDR2 reads FQNEAQ (reference sequence). Trimming pared 1 base from V and 3 bases from J, leaving 13 bases between. The CDR3 has 16 residues.

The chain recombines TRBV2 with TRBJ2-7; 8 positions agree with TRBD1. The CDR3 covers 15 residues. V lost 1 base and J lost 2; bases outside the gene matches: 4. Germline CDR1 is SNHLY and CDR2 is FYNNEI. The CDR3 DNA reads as TGTGCCAGCAGTGAAGTCCGACAGGGGACCTACGAGCAGTACTTC. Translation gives CASSEVRQGTYEQYF.

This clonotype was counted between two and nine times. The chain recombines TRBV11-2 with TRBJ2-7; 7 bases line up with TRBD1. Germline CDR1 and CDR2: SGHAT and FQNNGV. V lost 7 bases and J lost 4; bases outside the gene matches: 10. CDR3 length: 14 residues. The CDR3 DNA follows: TGTGCCAGCATCGTATCGGGACAGATATACGAGCAGTACTTC. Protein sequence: CASIVSGQIYEQYF.

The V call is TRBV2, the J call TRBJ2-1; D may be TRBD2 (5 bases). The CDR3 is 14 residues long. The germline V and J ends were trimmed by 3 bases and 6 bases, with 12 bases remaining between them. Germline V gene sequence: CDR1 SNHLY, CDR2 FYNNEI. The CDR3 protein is CASSDGVGSNEQFF. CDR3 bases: TGTGCCAGCAGTGACGGGGTAGGAAGCAATGAGCAGTTCTTC.

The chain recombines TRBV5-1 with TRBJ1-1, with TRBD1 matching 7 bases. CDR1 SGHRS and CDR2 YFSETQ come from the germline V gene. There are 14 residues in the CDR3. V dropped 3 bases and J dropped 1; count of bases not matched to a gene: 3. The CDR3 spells CASSSWTGNTEAFF. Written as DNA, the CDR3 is TGCGCCAGCAGCTCCTGGACAGGGAACACTGAAGCTTTCTTT.

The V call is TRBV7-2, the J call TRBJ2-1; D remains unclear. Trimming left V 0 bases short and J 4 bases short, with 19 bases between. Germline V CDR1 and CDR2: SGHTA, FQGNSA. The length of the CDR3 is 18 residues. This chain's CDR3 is CASSLAFGGRVEYNEQFF. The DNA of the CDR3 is TGTGCCAGCAGCTTAGCGTTTGGCGGACGGGTAGAGTACAATGAGCAGTTCTTC.

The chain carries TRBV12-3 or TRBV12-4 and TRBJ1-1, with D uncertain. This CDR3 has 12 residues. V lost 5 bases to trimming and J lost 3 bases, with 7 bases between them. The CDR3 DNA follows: TGTGCCAGCAGTCAACGGTACACTGAAGCTTTCTTT. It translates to CASSQRYTEAFF.

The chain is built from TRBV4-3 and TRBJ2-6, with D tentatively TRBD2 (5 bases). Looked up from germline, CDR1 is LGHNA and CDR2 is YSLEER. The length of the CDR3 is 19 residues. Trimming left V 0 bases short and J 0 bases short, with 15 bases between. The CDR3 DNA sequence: TGCGCCAGCAGCCAAGATGAGCGGCACGTCAACTCTGGGGCCAACGTCCTGACTTTC. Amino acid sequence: CASSQDERHVNSGANVLTF.

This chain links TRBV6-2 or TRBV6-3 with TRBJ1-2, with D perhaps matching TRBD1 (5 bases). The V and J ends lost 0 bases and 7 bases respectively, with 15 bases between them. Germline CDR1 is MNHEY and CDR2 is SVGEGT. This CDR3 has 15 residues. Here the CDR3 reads CASSYSYPGTFGYTF. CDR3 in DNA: TGTGCCAGCAGTTACTCGTACCCTGGGACGTTTGGCTACACCTTC.

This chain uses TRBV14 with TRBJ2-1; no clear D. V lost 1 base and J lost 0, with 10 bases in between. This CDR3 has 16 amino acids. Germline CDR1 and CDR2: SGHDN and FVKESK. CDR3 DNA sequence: TGTGCCAGCAGCCAAGGTAGTTATTTCTCCTACAATGAGCAGTTCTTC. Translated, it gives CASSQGSYFSYNEQFF.

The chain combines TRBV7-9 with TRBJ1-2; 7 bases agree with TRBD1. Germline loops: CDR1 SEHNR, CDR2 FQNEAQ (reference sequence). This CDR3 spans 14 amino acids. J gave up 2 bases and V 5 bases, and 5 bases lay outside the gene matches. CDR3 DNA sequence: TGTGCCAGCAGCCCCCGGGACAGCAACTATGGCTACACCTTC. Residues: CASSPRDSNYGYTF. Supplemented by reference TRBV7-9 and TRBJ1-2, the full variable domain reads DTGVSQNPRHKITKRGQNVTFRCDPISEHNRLYWYRQTLGQGPEFLTYFQNEAQLEKSRLLSDRFSAERPKGSFSTLEIQRTEQGDSAMYLCASSPRDSNYGYTFGSGTRLTVV.

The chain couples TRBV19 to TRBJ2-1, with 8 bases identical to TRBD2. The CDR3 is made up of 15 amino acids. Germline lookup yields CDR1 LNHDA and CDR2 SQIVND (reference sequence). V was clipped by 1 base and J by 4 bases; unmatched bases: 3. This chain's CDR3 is CASSIGGLEYNEQFF. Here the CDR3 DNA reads TGTGCCAGTAGTATAGGGGGACTAGAATACAATGAGCAGTTCTTC. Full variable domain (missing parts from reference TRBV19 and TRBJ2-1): DGGITQSPKYLFRKEGQNVTLSCEQNLNHDAMYWYRQDPGQGLRLIYYSQIVNDFQKGDIAEGYSVSREKKESFPLTVTSAQKNPTAFYLCASSIGGLEYNEQFFGPGTRLTVL.

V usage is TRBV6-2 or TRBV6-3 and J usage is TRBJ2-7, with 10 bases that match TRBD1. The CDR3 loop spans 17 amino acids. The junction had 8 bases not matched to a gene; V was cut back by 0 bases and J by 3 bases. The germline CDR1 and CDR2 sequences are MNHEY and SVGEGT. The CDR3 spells CASSYSIGTGVDYEQYF. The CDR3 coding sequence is TGTGCCAGCAGTTACTCGATCGGGACAGGGGTGGACTACGAGCAGTACTTC.

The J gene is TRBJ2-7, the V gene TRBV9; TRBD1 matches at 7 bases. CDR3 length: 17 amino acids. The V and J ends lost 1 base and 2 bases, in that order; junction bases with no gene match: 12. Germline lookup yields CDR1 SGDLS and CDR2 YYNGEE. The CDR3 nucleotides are TGTGCCAGCAGCGTAAATATGGTGGCAGGGGGTGCCTACGAGCAGTACTTC. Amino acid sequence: CASSVNMVAGGAYEQYF. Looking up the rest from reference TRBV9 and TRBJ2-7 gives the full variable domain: DSGVTQTPKHLITATGQRVTLRCSPRSGDLSVYWYQQSLDQGLQFLIQYYNGEERAKGNILERFSAQQFPDLHSELNLSSLELGDSALYFCASSVNMVAGGAYEQYFGPGTRLTVT.

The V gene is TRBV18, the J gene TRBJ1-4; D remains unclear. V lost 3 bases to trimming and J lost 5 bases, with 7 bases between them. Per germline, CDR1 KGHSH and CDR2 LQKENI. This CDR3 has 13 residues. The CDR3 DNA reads TGTGCCAGCTCACCCGAAGAAAATGAAAAACTGTTTTTT. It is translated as CASSPEENEKLFF.